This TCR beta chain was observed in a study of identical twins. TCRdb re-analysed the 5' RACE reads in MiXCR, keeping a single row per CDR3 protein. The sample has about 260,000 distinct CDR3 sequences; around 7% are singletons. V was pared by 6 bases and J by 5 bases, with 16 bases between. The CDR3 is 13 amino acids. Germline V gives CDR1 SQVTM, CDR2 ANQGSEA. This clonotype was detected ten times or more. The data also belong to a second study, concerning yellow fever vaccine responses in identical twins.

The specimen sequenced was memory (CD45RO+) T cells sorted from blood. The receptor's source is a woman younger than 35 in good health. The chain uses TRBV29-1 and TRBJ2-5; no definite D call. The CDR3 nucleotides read TGCAGCGTCCCGTTCGCCTCGTGGGAGACCCAGTACTTC. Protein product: CSVPFASWETQYF. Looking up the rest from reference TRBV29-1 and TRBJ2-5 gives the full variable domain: SAVISQKPSRDICQRGTSLTIQCQVDSQVTMMFWYRQQPGQSLTLIATANQGSEATYESGFVIDKFPISRPNLTFSTLTVSNMSPEDSSIYLCSVPFASWETQYFGPGTRLLVL.